This T cell receptor (beta chain) was sequenced in a study of blood T cell repertoires in COVID-19. Overall study: The United States, Italy and Spain provided the acute and convalescent COVID-19 samples. Sources were T cells, B-cell-depleted T cells, or PBMCs; the material itself was cDNA or gDNA.

Original handling: Researchers report that nucleated cell counts were estimated from reference gene primer amplification. Data came from immunoSEQ multiplex PCR; TCRdb stores just in-frame clones and leaves some out. D and trimming come from the DNA, and the V and J calls and clone size come from that table. The data contain 310,000 or so clones, 87% of them singletons. The germline V gene has CDR1 LNHDA and CDR2 SQIVND (reference sequence). CDR3 length: 16 amino acids. V was cut by 7 bases and J by 0 bases, with 16 bases left in between. The sample was peripheral blood. The clonotype originates from a man over 45 with active or convalescent COVID-19. V is TRBV19 and J is TRBJ2-4, with D perhaps matching TRBD1 (5 bases). CDR3 DNA: TGTGCCAGTAAGAGTGGCAGGGCGGTAGCCAAAAACATTCAGTACTTC. This translates into CASKSGRAVAKNIQYF. The full variable domain, rest sourced from reference TRBV19 and TRBJ2-4, is DGGITQSPKYLFRKEGQNVTLSCEQNLNHDAMYWYRQDPGQGLRLIYYSQIVNDFQKGDIAEGYSVSREKKESFPLTVTSAQKNPTAFYLCASKSGRAVAKNIQYFGAGTRLSVL.